A single sample is the source of the 2 T cell receptor beta chains below, sequenced in a study of cytomegalovirus exposure and HLA in healthy donors. Libraries were prepared by immunoSEQ multiplex PCR; TCRdb keeps only in-frame clonotypes and omits some of them. The data contain about 310,000 clones, roughly 88% of them singletons. Sequencing input: PBMCs. These receptors were taken from a man under 40 in good health and CMV-seronegative.

This clone was observed a few times. The chain links TRBV2 to TRBJ1-1, with D maybe TRBD1 (5 bases). From germline, CDR1 is SNHLY and CDR2 FYNNEI. V was clipped by 5 bases and J by 4 bases, with 8 bases between them. The CDR3 totals 12 residues. CDR3 residues: CASSIGGTEAFF. The CDR3 DNA is TGTGCCAGCAGTATCGGGGGCACTGAAGCTTTCTTT.

The V call is TRBV5-4, the J call TRBJ1-3, with TRBD1 as a possible D gene (6 bases). The CDR3 sequence is 15 residues long. Germline V lookup: CDR1 SGHNT, CDR2 YYREEE (reference sequence). Trimming removed 2 bases at V and 0 bases at J, with 9 bases between. CDR3 nucleotide sequence: TGTGCCAGCAGCTTAACAGGGATCTCTGGAAACACCATATATTTT. Translated, it gives CASSLTGISGNTIYF. Together with reference TRBV5-4 and TRBJ1-3, the CDR3 gives the full variable domain: ETGVTQSPTHLIKTRGQQVTLRCSSQSGHNTVSWYQQALGQGPQFIFQYYREEENGRGNFPPRFSGLQFPNYSSELNVNALELDDSALYLCASSLTGISGNTIYFGEGSWLTVV.